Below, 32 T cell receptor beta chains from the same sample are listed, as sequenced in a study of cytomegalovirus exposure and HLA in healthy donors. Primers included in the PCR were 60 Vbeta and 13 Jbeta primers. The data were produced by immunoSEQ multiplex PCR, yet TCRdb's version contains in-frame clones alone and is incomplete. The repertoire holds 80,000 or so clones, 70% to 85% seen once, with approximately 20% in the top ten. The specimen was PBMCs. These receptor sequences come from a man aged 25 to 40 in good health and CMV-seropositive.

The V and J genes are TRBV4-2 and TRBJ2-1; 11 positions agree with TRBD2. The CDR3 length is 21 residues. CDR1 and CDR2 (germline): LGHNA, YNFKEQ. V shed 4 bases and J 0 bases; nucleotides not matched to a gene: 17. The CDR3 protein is CASSPALAGVPLESSYNEQFF. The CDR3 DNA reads TGTGCCAGCAGCCCGGCACTAGCGGGAGTCCCCCTCGAAAGCTCCTACAATGAGCAGTTCTTC.

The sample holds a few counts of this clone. The CDR3 sequence is CASSYSVFNQPQHF. The CDR3 coding sequence is TGTGCCAGCAGTTACTCCGTCTTCAATCAGCCCCAGCATTTT. The chain uses TRBV6-5 and TRBJ1-5; no firm D call. The germline V and J ends were trimmed by 0 bases and 3 bases, with 6 bases remaining between them. The germline CDR1 and CDR2 sequences are MNHEY and SVGAGI. The CDR3 loop spans 14 amino acids.

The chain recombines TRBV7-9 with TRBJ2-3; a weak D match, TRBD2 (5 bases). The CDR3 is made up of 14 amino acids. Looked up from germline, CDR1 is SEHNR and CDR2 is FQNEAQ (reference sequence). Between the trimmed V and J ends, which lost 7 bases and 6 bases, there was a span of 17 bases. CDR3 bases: TGTGCCAGCATCGACTACCGGGTGGGGGATACGCAGTATTTT. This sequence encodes CASIDYRVGDTQYF.

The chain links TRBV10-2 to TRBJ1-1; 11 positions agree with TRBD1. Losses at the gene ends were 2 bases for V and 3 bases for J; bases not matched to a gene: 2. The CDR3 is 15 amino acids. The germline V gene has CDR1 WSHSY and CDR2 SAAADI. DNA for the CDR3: TGCGCCAGCAGTGAGAGGGACAGGGGGGACACTGAAGCTTTCTTT. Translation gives CASSERDRGDTEAFF.

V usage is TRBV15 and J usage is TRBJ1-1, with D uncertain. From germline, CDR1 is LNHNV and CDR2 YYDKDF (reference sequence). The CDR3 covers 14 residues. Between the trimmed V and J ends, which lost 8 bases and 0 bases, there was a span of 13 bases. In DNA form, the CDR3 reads TGTGCCACCCTCGGAGGAGTCATGAACACTGAAGCTTTCTTT. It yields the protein CATLGGVMNTEAFF.

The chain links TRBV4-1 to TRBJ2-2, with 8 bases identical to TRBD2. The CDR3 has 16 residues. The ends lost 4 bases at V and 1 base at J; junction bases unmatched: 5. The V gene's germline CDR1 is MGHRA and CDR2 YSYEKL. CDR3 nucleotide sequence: TGCGCCAGCAGCCCACTAGCGGCGGGGAACACCGGGGAGCTGTTTTTT. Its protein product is CASSPLAAGNTGELFF.

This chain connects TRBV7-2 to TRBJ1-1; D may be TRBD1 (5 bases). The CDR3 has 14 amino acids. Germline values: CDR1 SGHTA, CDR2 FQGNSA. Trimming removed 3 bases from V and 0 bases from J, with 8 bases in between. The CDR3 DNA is TGTGCCAGCAGCTTGACAGACATGAACACTGAAGCTTTCTTT. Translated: CASSLTDMNTEAFF.

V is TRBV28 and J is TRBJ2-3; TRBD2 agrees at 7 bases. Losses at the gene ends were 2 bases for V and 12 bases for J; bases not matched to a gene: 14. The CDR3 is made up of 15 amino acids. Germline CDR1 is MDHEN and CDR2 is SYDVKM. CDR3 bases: TGTGCCAGCAGTTTACCGGGACTACCCTCGGGCGACCAGTATTTT. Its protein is CASSLPGLPSGDQYF. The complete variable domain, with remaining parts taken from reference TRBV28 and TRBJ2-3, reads DVKVTQSSRYLVKRTGEKVFLECVQDMDHENMFWYRQDPGLGLRLIYFSYDVKMKEKGDIPEGYSVSREKKERFSLILESASTNQTSMYLCASSLPGLPSGDQYFGPGTRLTVL.

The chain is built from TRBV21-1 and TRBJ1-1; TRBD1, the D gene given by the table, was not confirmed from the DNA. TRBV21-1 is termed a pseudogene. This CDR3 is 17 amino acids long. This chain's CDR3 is CASSRRDRAIGCTEAFF. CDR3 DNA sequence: TGTGCCAGCTCTCGCCGGGACAGGGCTATAGGGTGCACTGAAGCTTTCTTT.

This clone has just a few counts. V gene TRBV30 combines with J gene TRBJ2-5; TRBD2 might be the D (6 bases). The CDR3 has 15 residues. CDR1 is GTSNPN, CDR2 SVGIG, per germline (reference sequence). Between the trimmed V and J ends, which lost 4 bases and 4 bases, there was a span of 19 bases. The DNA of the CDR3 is TGTGCCTGGACGATAGAGACTAGTGTTGGAGAGACCCAGTACTTC. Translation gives CAWTIETSVGETQYF.

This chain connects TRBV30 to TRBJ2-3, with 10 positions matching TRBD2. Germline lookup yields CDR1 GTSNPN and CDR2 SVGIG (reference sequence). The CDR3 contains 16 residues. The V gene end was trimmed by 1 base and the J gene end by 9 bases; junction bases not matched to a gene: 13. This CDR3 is CAWSGERGGIQGTQYF. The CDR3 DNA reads TGTGCCTGGAGTGGGGAGCGGGGGGGAATTCAAGGGACGCAGTATTTT.

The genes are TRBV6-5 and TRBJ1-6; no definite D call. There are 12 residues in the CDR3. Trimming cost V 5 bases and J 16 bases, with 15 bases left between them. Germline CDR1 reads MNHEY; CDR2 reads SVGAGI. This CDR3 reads CASSTTDYSLHF. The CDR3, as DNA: TGTGCCAGCAGTACGACGGACTACAGTCTCCACTTT.

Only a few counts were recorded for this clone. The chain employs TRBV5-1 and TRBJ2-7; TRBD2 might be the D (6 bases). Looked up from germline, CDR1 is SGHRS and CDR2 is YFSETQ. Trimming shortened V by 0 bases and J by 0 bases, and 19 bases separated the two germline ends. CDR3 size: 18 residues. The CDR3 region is CASSLGIGGAVSSYEQYF. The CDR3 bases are TGCGCCAGCAGCTTGGGAATCGGAGGGGCCGTGAGCTCCTACGAGCAGTACTTC. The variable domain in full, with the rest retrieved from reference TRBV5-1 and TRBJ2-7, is KAGVTQTPRYLIKTRGQQVTLSCSPISGHRSVSWYQQTPGQGLQFLFEYFSETQRNKGNFPGRFSGRQFSNSRSEMNVSTLELGDSALYLCASSLGIGGAVSSYEQYFGPGTRLTVT.

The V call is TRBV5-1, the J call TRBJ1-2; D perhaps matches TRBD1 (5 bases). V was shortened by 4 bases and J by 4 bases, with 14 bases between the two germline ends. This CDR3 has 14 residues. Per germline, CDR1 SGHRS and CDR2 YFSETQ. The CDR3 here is CASSADMLVYGYTF. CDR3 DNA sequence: TGCGCCAGCAGCGCGGACATGTTGGTCTATGGCTACACCTTC.

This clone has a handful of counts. CDR3: CASRVQAGAGNEQFF. Here the CDR3 DNA reads TGTGCCTCCCGGGTCCAAGCGGGGGCGGGAAATGAGCAGTTCTTC. The J gene is TRBJ2-1, the V gene TRBV6-4, with 8 bases identical to TRBD2. Germline V lookup: CDR1 MRHNA, CDR2 SNTAGT. V shed 11 bases and J 7 bases; nucleotides not matched to a gene: 16. The CDR3 has 15 residues.

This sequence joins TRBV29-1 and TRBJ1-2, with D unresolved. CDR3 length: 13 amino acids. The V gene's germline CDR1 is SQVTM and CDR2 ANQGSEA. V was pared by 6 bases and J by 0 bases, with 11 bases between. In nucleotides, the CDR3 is TGCAGCGTAGCCGGGGTCCCTAACTATGGCTACACCTTC. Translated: CSVAGVPNYGYTF. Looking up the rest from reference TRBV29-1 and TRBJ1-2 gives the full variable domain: SAVISQKPSRDICQRGTSLTIQCQVDSQVTMMFWYRQQPGQSLTLIATANQGSEATYESGFVIDKFPISRPNLTFSTLTVSNMSPEDSSIYLCSVAGVPNYGYTFGSGTRLTVV.

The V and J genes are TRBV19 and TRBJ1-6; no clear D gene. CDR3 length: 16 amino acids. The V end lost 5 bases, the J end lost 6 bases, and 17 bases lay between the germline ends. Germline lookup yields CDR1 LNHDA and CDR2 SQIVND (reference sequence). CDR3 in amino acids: CASSEAPRGGNSPLHF. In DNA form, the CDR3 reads TGTGCCAGTAGTGAGGCACCTCGGGGAGGTAATTCACCCCTCCACTTT.

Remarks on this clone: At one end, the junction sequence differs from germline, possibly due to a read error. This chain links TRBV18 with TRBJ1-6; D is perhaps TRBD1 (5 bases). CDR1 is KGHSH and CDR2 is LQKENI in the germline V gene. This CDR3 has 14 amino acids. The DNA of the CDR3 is TGTGCCAGCTCACCTCAGCAGGGTAATTCACCCCTCAACTTT. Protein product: CASSPQQGNSPLNF.

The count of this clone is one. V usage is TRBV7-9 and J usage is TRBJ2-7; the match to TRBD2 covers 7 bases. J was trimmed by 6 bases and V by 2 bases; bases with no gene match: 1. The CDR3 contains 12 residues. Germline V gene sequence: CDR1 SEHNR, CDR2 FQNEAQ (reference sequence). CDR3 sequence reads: CASSLTGGEQYF. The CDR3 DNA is TGTGCCAGCAGCTTAACGGGGGGCGAGCAGTACTTC.

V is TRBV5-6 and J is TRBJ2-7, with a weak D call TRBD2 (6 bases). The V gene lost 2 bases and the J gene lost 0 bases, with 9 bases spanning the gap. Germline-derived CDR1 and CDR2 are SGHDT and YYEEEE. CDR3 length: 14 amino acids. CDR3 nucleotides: TGTGCCAGCAGCTTTATCGGGAGCTCCTACGAGCAGTACTTC. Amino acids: CASSFIGSSYEQYF.

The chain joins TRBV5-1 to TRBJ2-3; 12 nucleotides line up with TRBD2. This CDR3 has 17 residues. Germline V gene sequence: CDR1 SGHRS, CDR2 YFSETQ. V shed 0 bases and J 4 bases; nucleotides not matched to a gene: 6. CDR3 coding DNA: TGCGCCAGCAGCTTGGAGACTAGCGGGAGAGGTTCAGATACGCAGTATTTT. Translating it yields CASSLETSGRGSDTQYF.

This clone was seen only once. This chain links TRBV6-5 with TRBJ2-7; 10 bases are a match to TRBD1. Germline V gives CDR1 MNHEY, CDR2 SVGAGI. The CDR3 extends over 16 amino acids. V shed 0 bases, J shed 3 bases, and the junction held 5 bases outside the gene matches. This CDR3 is CASSYSGQGNLYEQYF. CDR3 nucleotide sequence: TGTGCCAGCAGTTACTCGGGACAGGGGAATCTCTACGAGCAGTACTTC.

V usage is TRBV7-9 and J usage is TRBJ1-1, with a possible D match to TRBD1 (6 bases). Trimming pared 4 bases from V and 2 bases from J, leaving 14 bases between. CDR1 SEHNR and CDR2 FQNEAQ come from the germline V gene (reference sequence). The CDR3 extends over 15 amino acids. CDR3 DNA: TGTGCCAGCAGCTCACACAGGGACCATAACACTGAAGCTTTCTTT. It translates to CASSSHRDHNTEAFF.

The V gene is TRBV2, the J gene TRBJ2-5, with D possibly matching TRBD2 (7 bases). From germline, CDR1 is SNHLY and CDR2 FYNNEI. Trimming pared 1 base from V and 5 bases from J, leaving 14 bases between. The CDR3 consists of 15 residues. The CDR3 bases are TGTGCCAGCAGTGAAGTGCCCGAGGGGGGGGAGACCCAGTACTTC. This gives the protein CASSEVPEGGETQYF.

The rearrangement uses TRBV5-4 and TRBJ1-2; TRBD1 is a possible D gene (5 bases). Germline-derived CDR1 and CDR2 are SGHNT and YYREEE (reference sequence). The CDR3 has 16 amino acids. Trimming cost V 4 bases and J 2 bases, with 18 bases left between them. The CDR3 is CASSPTVGGGNYGYTF. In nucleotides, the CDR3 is TGTGCCAGCAGCCCAACGGTCGGGGGTGGAAACTATGGCTACACCTTC.

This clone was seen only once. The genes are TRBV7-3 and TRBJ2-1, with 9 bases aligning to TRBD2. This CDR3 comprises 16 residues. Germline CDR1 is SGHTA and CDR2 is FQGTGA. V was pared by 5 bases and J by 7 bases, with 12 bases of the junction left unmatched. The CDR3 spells CASSLSGGPLGNEQFF. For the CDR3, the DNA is TGTGCCAGCAGCCTAAGCGGGGGGCCTCTGGGAAATGAGCAGTTCTTC.

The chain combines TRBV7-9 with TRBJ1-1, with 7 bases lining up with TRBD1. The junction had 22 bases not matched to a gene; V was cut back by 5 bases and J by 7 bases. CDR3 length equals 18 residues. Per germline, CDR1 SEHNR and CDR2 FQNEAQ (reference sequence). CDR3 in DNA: TGTGCCAGCAGCCATTTAAGACAGGGAATTTCGTCGGGGGATGAAGCTTTCTTT. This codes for CASSHLRQGISSGDEAFF.

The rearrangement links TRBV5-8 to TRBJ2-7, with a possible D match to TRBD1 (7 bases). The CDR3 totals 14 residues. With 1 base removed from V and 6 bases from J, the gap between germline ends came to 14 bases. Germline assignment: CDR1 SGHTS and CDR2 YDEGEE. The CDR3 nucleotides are TGTGCCAGCAGCTTGAAGGAGGGGGCCGGCGAGCAGTACTTC. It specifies CASSLKEGAGEQYF.

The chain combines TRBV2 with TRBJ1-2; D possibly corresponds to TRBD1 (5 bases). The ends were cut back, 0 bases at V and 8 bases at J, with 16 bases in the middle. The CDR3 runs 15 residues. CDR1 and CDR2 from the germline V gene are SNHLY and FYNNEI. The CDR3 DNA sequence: TGTGCCAGCAGTGAAGCACGGGGGGGGACCGGCGGCTACACCTTC. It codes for CASSEARGGTGGYTF. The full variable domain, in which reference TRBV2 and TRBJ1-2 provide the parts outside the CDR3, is EPEVTQTPSHQVTQMGQEVILRCVPISNHLYFYWYRQILGQKVEFLVSFYNNEISEKSEIFDDQFSVERPDGSNFTLKIRSTKLEDSAMYFCASSEARGGTGGYTFGSGTRLTVV.

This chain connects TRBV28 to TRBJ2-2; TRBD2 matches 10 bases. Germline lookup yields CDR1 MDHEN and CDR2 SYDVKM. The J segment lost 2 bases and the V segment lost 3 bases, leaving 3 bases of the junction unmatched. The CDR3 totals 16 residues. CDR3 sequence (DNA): TGTGCCAGCAGTTTGACTAGCGGGTCCAACACCGGGGAGCTGTTTTTT. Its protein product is CASSLTSGSNTGELFF.

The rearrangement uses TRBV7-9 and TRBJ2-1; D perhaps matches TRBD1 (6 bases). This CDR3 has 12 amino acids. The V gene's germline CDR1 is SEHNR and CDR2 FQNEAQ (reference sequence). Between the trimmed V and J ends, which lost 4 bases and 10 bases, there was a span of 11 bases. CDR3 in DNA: TGTGCCAGCAGCTCTACCGACAGGGAGCAGTTCTTC. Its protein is CASSSTDREQFF.

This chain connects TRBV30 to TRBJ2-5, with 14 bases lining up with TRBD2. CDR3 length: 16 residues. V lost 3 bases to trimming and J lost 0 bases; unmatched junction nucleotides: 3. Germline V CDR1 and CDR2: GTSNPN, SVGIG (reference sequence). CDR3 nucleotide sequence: TGTGCCTGGAGAAGGACTAGCGGGAGGTACCAAGAGACCCAGTACTTC. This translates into CAWRRTSGRYQETQYF.